This TCR beta chain was observed in a study of blood T cell repertoires in COVID-19. Looking at the study overall: From the United States, Italy and Spain came samples of acute and convalescent COVID-19.

CDR3 size: 14 residues. Germline V gene data show CDR1 as KGHSH and CDR2 as LQKENI. V was clipped by 6 bases and J by 2 bases, with 13 bases between them. Measured with immunoSEQ multiplex PCR; TCRdb has only the in-frame clones, and not every one. The sample shows 150,000 or so clones, 84% of them seen only once. The TCR was taken from a middle-aged man who had recovered from COVID-19. The sequenced sample was PBMCs or T cells enriched from blood (not recorded which). This rearrangement joins TRBV18 to TRBJ1-1; D is possibly TRBD1 (5 bases). CDR3 nucleotides: TGTGCCAGCTCTCCGAGGGGAGGTAACACTGAAGCTTTCTTT. Translation: CASSPRGGNTEAFF.